These 2 T cell receptor beta chains came from one sample sequenced in a study of blood T cell repertoires in COVID-19. The data were produced by immunoSEQ multiplex PCR, yet TCRdb's version contains in-frame clones alone and is incomplete. This sample has some 42,000 clones, with roughly nine tenths found just once. Sequenced: peripheral blood. These receptors were taken from a man younger than 40 with active or convalescent COVID-19.

The gene calls are TRBV6-5 and TRBJ2-7; 10 nucleotides match TRBD1. Unmatched junction bases numbered 10, after V lost 9 bases and J lost 5 bases. The CDR3 runs 14 residues. The germline V gene encodes CDR1 MNHEY and CDR2 SVGAGI. The CDR3 sequence is CASRWDRGTHEQYF. The CDR3 coding sequence is TGTGCCAGTAGATGGGACAGGGGTACTCACGAGCAGTACTTC.

This rearrangement joins TRBV7-9 to TRBJ2-5, with D possibly being TRBD1 (6 bases). Germline loops: CDR1 SEHNR, CDR2 FQNEAQ (reference sequence). Deletions cut 4 bases from V and 5 bases from J, with 14 bases between. The CDR3 totals 14 residues. The CDR3, as DNA: TGTGCCAGCAGCTACGAGGATAGGGGGGAGACCCAGTACTTC. The encoded protein is CASSYEDRGETQYF.